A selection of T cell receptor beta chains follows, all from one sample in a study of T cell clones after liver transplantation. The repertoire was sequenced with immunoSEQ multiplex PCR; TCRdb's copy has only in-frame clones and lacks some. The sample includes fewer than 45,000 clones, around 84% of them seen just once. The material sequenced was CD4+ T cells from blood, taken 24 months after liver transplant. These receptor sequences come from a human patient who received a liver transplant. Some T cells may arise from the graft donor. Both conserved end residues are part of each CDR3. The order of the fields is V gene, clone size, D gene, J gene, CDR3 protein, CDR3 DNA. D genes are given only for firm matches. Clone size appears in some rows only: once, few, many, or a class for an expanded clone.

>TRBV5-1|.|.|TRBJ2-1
CASSLAEGTHVPLSYNEQFF
TGCGCCAGCAGCTTGGCCGAAGGGACACACGTACCTCTATCCTACAATGAGCAGTTCTTC
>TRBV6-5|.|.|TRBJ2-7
CASKVGFDGEQYF
TGTGCCAGCAAGGTGGGGTTCGACGGCGAGCAGTACTTC
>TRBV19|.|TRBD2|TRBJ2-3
CATTSPAGGGTDTQYF
TGTGCCACAACCTCCCCTGCGGGGGGGGGCACAGATACGCAGTATTTT
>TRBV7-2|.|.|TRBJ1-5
CASSLGGRGGQPQHF
TGTGCCAGCAGCTTAGGAGGCCGGGGAGGTCAGCCCCAGCATTTT
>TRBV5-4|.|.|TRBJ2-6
CASSSRKGYSGANVLTF
TGTGCCAGCAGCAGCCGGAAAGGGTACTCTGGGGCCAACGTCCTGACTTTC
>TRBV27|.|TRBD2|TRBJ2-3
CASSSLAGSLTDTQYF
TGTGCCAGCAGTTCCTTAGCGGGATCTCTCACAGATACGCAGTATTTT
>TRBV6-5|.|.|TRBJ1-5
CASSKQGSRNQPQHF
TGTGCCAGCAGTAAACAGGGCTCCCGCAATCAGCCCCAGCATTTT
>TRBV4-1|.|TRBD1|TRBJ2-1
CASSPLGTETYNEQFF
TGCGCCAGCAGCCCTCTTGGGACAGAGACCTACAATGAGCAGTTCTTC
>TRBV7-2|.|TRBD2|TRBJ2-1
CASSLEGTSGRYYNEQFF
TGTGCCAGCAGCTTAGAAGGGACTAGCGGGAGGTATTACAATGAGCAGTTCTTC
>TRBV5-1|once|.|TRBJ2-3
CASSLGGNTQYF
TGCGCCAGCAGCTTGGGGGGAAATACGCAGTATTTT
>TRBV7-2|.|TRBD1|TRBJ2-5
CASSQDRGLLETQYF
TGTGCCAGCAGCCAGGACAGGGGGCTTTTGGAGACCCAGTACTTC
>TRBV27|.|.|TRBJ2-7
CASSPQRTYEQYF
TGTGCCAGCAGTCCCCAGAGGACTTACGAGCAGTACTTC
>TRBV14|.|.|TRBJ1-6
CASSQQEGRNSPLHF
TGTGCCAGCAGCCAACAGGAGGGGCGAAATTCACCCCTCCACTTT
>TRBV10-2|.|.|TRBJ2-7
CASKEDGLYEQYF
TGCGCCAGCAAGGAGGACGGCCTCTACGAGCAGTACTTC
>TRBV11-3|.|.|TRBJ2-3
CASSLGSGESTDTQYF
TGTGCCAGCAGCTTAGGTTCTGGGGAGAGCACAGATACGCAGTATTTT
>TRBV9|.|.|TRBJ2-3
CASSPSGTTHTDTQYF
TGTGCCAGCAGTCCGTCTGGGACAACTCACACAGATACGCAGTATTTT
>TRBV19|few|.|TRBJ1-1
CASSLYRDTEAFF
TGTGCCAGTAGTCTATACAGGGACACTGAAGCTTTCTTT
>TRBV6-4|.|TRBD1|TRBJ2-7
CASSDSGQDEQYF
TGTGCCAGCAGTGACTCCGGACAGGACGAGCAGTACTTC
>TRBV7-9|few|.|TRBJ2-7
CASSLRMAGEQYF
TGTGCCAGCAGCCTCCGGATGGCCGGCGAGCAGTACTTC
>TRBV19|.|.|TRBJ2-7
CASSPGQGIFHEQYF
TGTGCCAGTAGTCCTGGCCAGGGTATTTTCCACGAGCAGTACTTC
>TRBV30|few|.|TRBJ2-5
CACGLGETQYF
TGTGCCTGTGGACTGGGAGAGACCCAGTACTTC
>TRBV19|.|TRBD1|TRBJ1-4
CASRRTGGPNEKLFF
TGTGCCAGTAGAAGGACAGGGGGCCCTAATGAAAAACTGTTTTTT
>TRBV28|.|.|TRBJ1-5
CASSSPSAGIGNQPQHF
TGTGCCAGCAGTTCCCCATCAGCGGGGATTGGCAATCAGCCCCAGCATTTT